These T cell receptor beta chains were read from a single sample in a study of T-cell reconstitution after alpha-beta-depleted transplantation in children. TCRdb re-analysed the PCR reads in MiXCR, keeping a single row per CDR3 protein. The profile shows about 230,000 distinct CDR3 sequences, under 13% of them singletons. Sequences were derived from PBMCs, sampled before TCRalphabeta/CD19-depleted stem cell transplant. The receptors stem from a child in the first two years of life with acute myeloid leukemia, due to receive a stem cell transplant. The CDR3 runs from the conserved cysteine through the conserved F or W. Fields, in order: D gene, V gene, J gene, clone size, CDR3 protein, CDR3 DNA. A D gene is named only where the DNA matches it firmly. The size entry is marked missing in some rows and otherwise reads once, few, many or a size class.

.	TRBV27	TRBJ1-2	many	CASSGRTANYGYTF	TGTGCCAGCAGTGGGCGGACAGCCAACTATGGCTACACCTTC
.	TRBV5-5	TRBJ1-1	many	CASSFVNPAIEAFF	TGTGCCAGCAGCTTTGTAAATCCTGCAATTGAAGCTTTCTTT
.	TRBV20-1	TRBJ2-5	many	CSASQPTVETQYF	TGCAGTGCTAGTCAGCCGACGGTGGAGACCCAGTACTTC
.	TRBV20-1	TRBJ2-5	many	CSASQRVGGETQYF	TGCAGTGCAAGCCAGCGGGTGGGGGGTGAGACCCAGTACTTC
TRBD1	TRBV7-8	TRBJ1-6	many	CASSLEGQVSPLHF	TGTGCCAGCAGCTTAGAGGGACAGGTTTCACCCCTCCACTTT
.	TRBV5-1	TRBJ2-5	many	CASSLARQAQETQYF	TGCGCCAGCAGCTTGGCCAGGCAGGCCCAAGAGACCCAGTACTTC
.	TRBV20-1	TRBJ2-3	many	CSAPLTGDFTDTQYF	TGCAGTGCTCCGCTGACAGGCGACTTCACAGATACGCAGTATTTT
.	TRBV6-1	TRBJ1-1	many	CASSEGSRKYATEAFF	TGTGCCAGCAGTGAAGGCTCTAGGAAATATGCCACTGAAGCTTTCTTT
.	TRBV7-9	TRBJ1-6	many	CASSAQGRSYNSPLHF	TGTGCCAGCAGCGCTCAGGGAAGATCCTATAATTCACCCCTCCACTTT
.	TRBV7-2	TRBJ2-7	few	CASSLELANEQYF	TGTGCCAGCAGCTTAGAGTTGGCGAACGAGCAGTACTTC
.	TRBV18	TRBJ2-7	many	CASSHGSAYEQYF	TGTGCCAGCTCACACGGGTCGGCCTACGAGCAGTACTTC
TRBD2	TRBV19	TRBJ2-1	few	CASSIAAGGLYEQFF	TGTGCCAGTAGTATAGCAGCGGGGGGGCTCTATGAGCAGTTCTTC
TRBD1	TRBV10-3	TRBJ1-1	many	CATSTGNRGRTEAFF	TGTGCCACCTCGACCGGGAACAGGGGGCGGACTGAAGCTTTCTTT
TRBD2	TRBV15	TRBJ2-2	.	CATSRDSGGHNTGELFF	TGTGCCACCAGCAGAGACAGCGGGGGGCACAACACCGGGGAGCTGTTTTTT
.	TRBV12-3/TRBV12-4	TRBJ2-4	many	CASRPNLGLAKNIQYF	TGTGCCAGCAGACCAAATCTCGGCCTAGCCAAAAACATTCAGTACTTC
.	TRBV4-1	TRBJ2-2	few	CASSQGAQRELFF	TGCGCCAGCAGCCAAGGTGCCCAGCGGGAGCTGTTTTTT
.	TRBV19	TRBJ2-3	.	CATLYADTQYF	TGTGCCACCCTTTACGCGGATACGCAGTATTTT
.	TRBV20-1	TRBJ2-5	many	CSAEGREGETQYF	TGCAGTGCCGAGGGAAGGGAAGGAGAGACCCAGTACTTC
TRBD2	TRBV20-1	TRBJ2-7	many	CSARTGGTTYWEQYF	TGCAGTGCTAGAACTGGCGGGACTACCTATTGGGAGCAGTACTTC
TRBD1	TRBV7-9	TRBJ1-2	many	CASSLEVVGQGHGYTF	TGTGCCAGCAGCTTAGAGGTAGTTGGACAGGGACATGGCTACACCTTC
.	TRBV18	TRBJ1-1	many	CASSPRGNTEAFF	TGCGCCAGCAGCCCACGCGGGAACACTGAAGCTTTCTTT
.	TRBV3-1	TRBJ2-3	many	CASSQVDTQYF	TGTGCCAGCAGCCAAGTGGATACGCAGTATTTT
.	TRBV30	TRBJ1-5	many	CAWSVRGGPNQPQHF	TGTGCCTGGAGTGTACGCGGAGGACCCAATCAGCCCCAGCATTTT
TRBD1	TRBV6-4	TRBJ2-1	many	CASSPGTGSIDEQFF	TGTGCCAGCAGCCCCGGGACAGGGAGTATCGATGAGCAGTTCTTC
.	TRBV29-1	TRBJ1-5	many	CSVDLGDHQPQHF	TGCAGCGTTGATCTAGGAGATCATCAGCCCCAGCATTTT
.	TRBV9	TRBJ1-5	many	CASSVGTSNQPQHF	TGTGCCAGCAGCGTAGGGACAAGCAATCAGCCCCAGCATTTT
.	TRBV5-1	TRBJ1-2	many	CASSQDSFRSGYTF	TGCGCCAGCAGCCAAGACAGTTTTAGATCTGGCTACACCTTC
.	TRBV7-2	TRBJ1-2	many	CASSLLSHNYGYTF	TGTGCCAGCAGCTTATTGTCGCACAACTATGGCTACACCTTC
.	TRBV5-1	TRBJ2-3	many	CASSLGLARDTQYF	TGCGCCAGCAGCTTGGGGCTAGCCAGAGATACGCAGTATTTT
.	TRBV2	TRBJ2-1	many	CASSDVGGDNEQFF	TGTGCCAGCAGTGATGTAGGAGGGGACAATGAGCAGTTCTTC
.	TRBV7-9	TRBJ2-1	.	CASSLGTWDEQFF	TGTGCCAGCAGCTTAGGGACATGGGATGAGCAGTTCTTC
.	TRBV3-1	TRBJ1-6	many	CASSQVNSPLHF	TGTGCCAGCAGCCAAGTAAATTCACCCCTCCACTTT
TRBD1	TRBV7-2	TRBJ2-3	many	CASNPGQGSTDTQYF	TGTGCCAGCAATCCTGGACAGGGGTCCACAGATACGCAGTATTTT
.	TRBV9	TRBJ2-7	many	CASSLHGEDYEQYF	TGTGCCAGCAGCCTACATGGGGAGGACTACGAGCAGTACTTC
.	TRBV29-1	TRBJ1-2	many	CSGVGYNYGYTF	TGCAGCGGGGTGGGATATAACTATGGCTACACCTTC
TRBD2	TRBV7-6	TRBJ2-3	.	CASSRGLAGTFTDTQYF	TGTGCCAGCAGCCGGGGACTAGCGGGGACCTTCACAGATACGCAGTATTTT
TRBD2	TRBV24-1	TRBJ2-5	many	CATSPSGRIQETQYF	TGTGCCACCAGTCCTAGCGGGAGGATCCAAGAGACCCAGTACTTC
TRBD1	TRBV7-9	TRBJ1-1	many	CATQQGADFEAFF	TGTGCCACCCAGCAGGGGGCCGATTTTGAAGCTTTCTTT
.	TRBV7-2	TRBJ2-1	few	CASSLDTDNEQFF	TGTGCCAGCAGCTTGGATACCGACAATGAGCAGTTCTTC
.	TRBV29-1	TRBJ2-7	many	CSVLGQYYEQYF	TGCAGCGTGTTGGGACAATACTACGAGCAGTACTTC
.	TRBV3-1	TRBJ2-2	many	CASSQDDVRELFF	TGTGCCAGCAGCCAAGACGATGTCCGGGAGCTGTTTTTT
TRBD1	TRBV20-1	TRBJ2-7	many	CSAAGTASYEQYF	TGCAGTGCGGCCGGGACAGCATCCTACGAGCAGTACTTC
.	TRBV6-2/TRBV6-3	TRBJ1-6	many	CASSSYRDSPLHF	TGTGCCAGCAGTTCATACAGGGACTCACCCCTCCACTTT